This T cell receptor (beta chain) was sequenced in a study of cytomegalovirus exposure and HLA in healthy donors. PCR amplification relied on 60 Vbeta primers (plus 13 Jbeta primers). Data came from immunoSEQ multiplex PCR; TCRdb stores just in-frame clones and leaves some out. The sample shows about 120,000 clones, 60% to 85% of them seen only once. This CDR3 has 13 amino acids. Unmatched junction bases numbered 3, after V lost 3 bases and J lost 8 bases. Germline lookup yields CDR1 KGHSH and CDR2 LQKENI. Overall study results and limits: Later analysis associated a missense DCLRE1C variant with TCR beta V- and J-gene trimming. TCR beta chains associated with HLA were, in a later analysis, more clonally expanded than equally common others. Rarity held for most TCR sequences, but there were some public TCRs that occurred in many donors. Only CMV serostatus was available as immune exposure information.

This clone appeared a few times. Its antigen remains unidentified. The chain uses TRBV18 and TRBJ2-4; 8 bases are shared with TRBD2. What was sequenced was PBMCs. The source is a female donor in good health and CMV-seronegative. CDR3 coding DNA: TGTGCCAGCTCACCCCGGGGGGGGGACATTCAGTACTTC. Translated, it gives CASSPRGGDIQYF.